The 20 T cell receptor beta chains below come from one sample, sequenced in a study of blood T cell repertoires in COVID-19. TCRdb's copy holds only in-frame clones and misses some; the assay was immunoSEQ multiplex PCR. The sample lists about 480,000 clones, around 87% occurring once. Material for sequencing was PBMCs or T cells enriched from blood (not recorded which). These TCRs come from a woman aged 40 to 50 who had recovered from COVID-19.

The chain's CDR3 is CASSQRTSGTDTQYF. The CDR3 nucleotides read TGCGCCAGCAGCCAACGGACATCGGGCACAGATACGCAGTATTTT. The chain couples TRBV4-1 to TRBJ2-3; tentative D call: TRBD1 (5 bases). The length of the CDR3 is 15 residues. V was shortened by 2 bases and J by 1 base, with 10 bases between the two germline ends. Germline-derived CDR1 and CDR2 are MGHRA and YSYEKL.

This chain joins TRBV5-1 and TRBJ2-7; 9 nucleotides match TRBD2. The germline V gene has CDR1 SGHRS and CDR2 YFSETQ. V lost 0 bases to trimming and J lost 4 bases; unmatched junction nucleotides: 5. The CDR3 contains 15 residues. CDR3 DNA: TGCGCCAGCAGCTTGGTTTTAGCGGGAGAGTACGAGCAGTACTTC. Translating gives CASSLVLAGEYEQYF.

The J gene is TRBJ2-7, the V gene TRBV13, with 7 bases that match TRBD2. This CDR3 is 15 amino acids long. Trimming at V came to 3 bases and at J to 1 base, leaving 6 bases not matched to a gene. CDR1 is PRHDT and CDR2 is FYEKMQ in the germline V gene (reference sequence). CDR3 nucleotide sequence: TGTGCCAGCAGCTTGTCTAGCGGAAGTTCCTACGAGCAGTACTTC. Its protein product is CASSLSSGSSYEQYF.

V is TRBV5-4 and J is TRBJ1-1; 8 nucleotides match TRBD1. The germline gives CDR1 SGHNT, CDR2 YYREEE (reference sequence). The CDR3 spans 14 residues. After removal of 4 bases from V and 4 bases from J, the junction contained 6 bases not matched to a gene. The CDR3 loop is CASSRTGKSTEAFF. CDR3 DNA sequence: TGTGCCAGCAGCCGGACAGGGAAAAGCACTGAAGCTTTCTTT. Based on the CDR3 plus reference TRBV5-4 and TRBJ1-1, the full variable domain is ETGVTQSPTHLIKTRGQQVTLRCSSQSGHNTVSWYQQALGQGPQFIFQYYREEENGRGNFPPRFSGLQFPNYSSELNVNALELDDSALYLCASSRTGKSTEAFFGQGTRLTVV.

J is TRBJ2-2 and V is TRBV7-2; D ambiguous. Trimming removed 0 bases at V and 5 bases at J, with 4 bases between. CDR3 length: 13 amino acids. In germline, CDR1 is SGHTA, CDR2 FQGNSA. Here the CDR3 reads CASSLALTGELFF. Written as DNA, the CDR3 is TGTGCCAGCAGCTTAGCACTAACCGGGGAGCTGTTTTTT.

This chain connects TRBV11-3 to TRBJ2-1; tentatively, D is TRBD2 (6 bases). The CDR3 has 14 residues. The V and J ends lost 6 bases and 8 bases respectively, with 17 bases between them. CDR1 and CDR2 (germline): SGHNT, YENEEA. For the CDR3, the DNA is TGTGCCAGCAGTTCGACGGGAGAGATCTATGAGCAGTTCTTC. Amino acid sequence: CASSSTGEIYEQFF.

This rearrangement joins TRBV7-9 to TRBJ1-2; possibly TRBD1 for D (5 bases). The CDR3 spans 14 residues. The V gene lost 2 bases and the J gene lost 2 bases, with 9 bases spanning the gap. Per the germline V gene, CDR1 is SEHNR and CDR2 is FQNEAQ (reference sequence). CDR3 nucleotide sequence: TGTGCCAGCAGCTTACAGGGTAACAACTATGGCTACACCTTC. Its translation is CASSLQGNNYGYTF.

This rearrangement joins TRBV13 to TRBJ1-2, with TRBD1 matching 9 bases. This CDR3 contains 16 residues. Per germline, CDR1 PRHDT and CDR2 FYEKMQ (reference sequence). The J segment lost 4 bases and the V segment lost 5 bases, leaving 11 bases of the junction unmatched. The CDR3 DNA follows: TGTGCCAGCAGCCCGGCCGGGACAGGGCCCGCCTATGGCTACACCTTC. It translates to CASSPAGTGPAYGYTF.

The gene calls are TRBV27 and TRBJ1-1; D not certain. The V end was cut by 1 base, the J end by 6 bases, with 15 bases between. CDR3 size: 15 residues. Germline assignment: CDR1 MNHEY and CDR2 SMNVEV (reference sequence). The chain's CDR3 is CASSLFPLGRAEAFF. CDR3 DNA sequence: TGTGCCAGCAGTTTATTCCCGCTTGGGAGGGCTGAAGCTTTCTTT.

This chain uses TRBV28 with TRBJ2-3; weak D call: TRBD1 (8 bases). Germline CDR1 MDHEN, CDR2 SYDVKM. Trimming pared 1 base from V and 4 bases from J, leaving 15 bases between. The CDR3 runs to 16 residues. The CDR3 coding sequence is TGTGCCAGCAGTTTATTGCGGACAGGGAGGGCAGATACGCAGTATTTT. It is translated as CASSLLRTGRADTQYF.

The chain uses TRBV5-6 and TRBJ2-5, with D possibly matching TRBD1 (5 bases). Germline V lookup: CDR1 SGHDT, CDR2 YYEEEE. The V end was cut by 1 base, the J end by 2 bases, with 12 bases between. CDR3 length: 15 residues. The CDR3 coding sequence is TGTGCCAGCAGCTTGCTGCAGGGTAATCAAGAGACCCAGTACTTC. Protein: CASSLLQGNQETQYF.

The chain uses TRBV5-1 and TRBJ2-1; tentatively, D is TRBD2 (5 bases). The CDR3 sequence is 14 residues long. The V gene's germline CDR1 is SGHRS and CDR2 YFSETQ. V gave up 0 bases and J gave up 4 bases, with 8 bases separating them. CDR3 sequence (DNA): TGCGCCAGCAGCTTGGGGGCGGGTTACAATGAGCAGTTCTTC. Its protein is CASSLGAGYNEQFF.

V is TRBV3-1 (or the pseudogene TRBV3-2) and J is TRBJ1-2, with 7 bases fitting TRBD1. This CDR3 region has 14 residues. The ends lost 4 bases at V and 6 bases at J; junction bases unmatched: 8. CDR1 LGHDT and CDR2 YNNKEL come from the germline V gene (reference sequence). This chain's CDR3 is CASSLTQGENGYTF. The CDR3 DNA reads TGTGCCAGCAGCCTGACCCAGGGGGAGAATGGCTACACCTTC.

The V and J genes are TRBV27 and TRBJ1-5; D not certain. Trimming took 3 bases from V and 7 from J, leaving 16 bases between them. CDR3 length: 15 amino acids. Germline CDR1 is MNHEY and CDR2 is SMNVEV (reference sequence). Written as DNA, the CDR3 is TGTGCCAGCAGTTTCGAGGGTTCGGTGGGCCAGCCCCAGCATTTT. This encodes CASSFEGSVGQPQHF.

The chain employs TRBV5-1 and TRBJ1-1; 7 bases fit TRBD1. Germline assignment: CDR1 SGHRS and CDR2 YFSETQ. The CDR3 runs to 15 residues. With 1 base clipped from V and 10 bases from J, the junction kept 13 bases outside the gene matches. The CDR3 loop reads CASSLLGQGDLLAFF. CDR3 DNA: TGCGCCAGCAGCTTGCTTGGGCAGGGGGATTTGTTAGCTTTCTTT.

V and J are TRBV21-1 and TRBJ2-1; TRBD2 is the table's D call and was not checked against the DNA. TRBV21-1 has pseudogene status. The CDR3 contains 15 residues. Here the CDR3 DNA reads TGTGCCAGCAGCTACCGCCAGCGGGACTACAATGAGCAGTTCTTC. This gives the protein CASSYRQRDYNEQFF.

V and J are TRBV18 and TRBJ2-1; tentative D call: TRBD1 (5 bases). V lost 2 bases and J 8 bases, leaving 13 bases between the germline ends. Germline CDR1 KGHSH, CDR2 LQKENI. There are 14 residues in the CDR3. CDR3 in DNA: TGTGCCAGCTCACCAGGGGCAGGGCGCGATGAGCAGTTCTTC. It is translated as CASSPGAGRDEQFF.

The chain joins TRBV7-9 to TRBJ1-1; D is ambiguous. Between the trimmed V and J ends, which lost 7 bases and 4 bases, there was a span of 19 bases. Germline lookup yields CDR1 SEHNR and CDR2 FQNEAQ (reference sequence). The CDR3 consists of 15 residues. CDR3 amino acids: CASMDLIGRLTEAFF. CDR3 DNA sequence: TGTGCCAGCATGGATTTAATAGGGAGACTCACTGAAGCTTTCTTT.

The V and J genes are TRBV18 and TRBJ2-5; tentative D call: TRBD2 (6 bases). This CDR3 has 13 residues. CDR1 and CDR2 (germline): KGHSH, LQKENI. Trimming cost V 4 bases and J 5 bases, with 11 bases left between them. The CDR3 region is CASSQPGGETQYF. As DNA, the CDR3 is TGTGCCAGCTCACAGCCCGGGGGTGAGACCCAGTACTTC.

The rearrangement uses TRBV30 and TRBJ1-1; the match to TRBD1 covers 7 bases. J lost 10 bases, V lost 2 bases, and 16 bases had no gene match. Germline CDR1 GTSNPN, CDR2 SVGIG (reference sequence). The length of the CDR3 is 15 residues. The CDR3 is CAWSFIPGTAERAFF. The DNA for the CDR3 is TGTGCCTGGAGTTTTATTCCCGGGACAGCCGAACGAGCTTTCTTT.